A single sample gave rise to the 22 T cell receptor beta chains below, sequenced in a study of shared clonotypes between healthy human individuals (dated by TCRdb to 2019 to 2021). Libraries were built with the immunoSEQ multiplex PCR assay. TCRdb's version of the immuneACCESS table is confined to in-frame rearrangements and falls short of the full clone set. An unresolved V gene accounts for under half of the shortfall where checked; the remainder is of unknown origin. The sample table shows around 560,000 clones, and about 95% are seen once. Approximately 0.11% of the sample is in the top ten clones. CD8 naive samples consisted of CD45RO-negative cells that were positively selected for CCR7, yielding a CD45RA+CCR7+ population without TemRA cells. The sample taken for sequencing was naive CD8+ T cells sorted from blood. Explained via the paper, the cell subset or site label denotes: CD45RA+CCR7+. The receptors here all came from a woman aged 30 to 39 in good health.

This chain joins TRBV5-8 and TRBJ1-1; no clear D. Trimming took 0 bases from V and 6 from J, leaving 9 bases between them. Germline assignment: CDR1 SGHTS and CDR2 YDEGEE. There are 13 residues in the CDR3. The CDR3 here is CASSLGLGPEAFF. The CDR3 bases are TGTGCCAGCAGCTTGGGTTTGGGTCCTGAAGCTTTCTTT.

The V and J genes are TRBV18 and TRBJ2-7, with a possible D match to TRBD1 (5 bases). V was cut by 3 bases and J by 2 bases, with 8 bases left in between. This CDR3 contains 13 residues. In germline, CDR1 is KGHSH, CDR2 LQKENI. In nucleotides, the CDR3 is TGTGCCAGCTCACCGGGGCAGCCCTACGAGCAGTACTTC. Its translation is CASSPGQPYEQYF.

This clone came up once. The chain has TRBV19 and TRBJ2-7, with 11 nucleotides matching TRBD1. Germline V gene lookup returns CDR1 LNHDA and CDR2 SQIVND (reference sequence). The J segment lost 3 bases and the V segment lost 4 bases, leaving 11 bases of the junction unmatched. The CDR3 runs 17 residues. Here the CDR3 DNA reads TGTGCCAGTAGTACTCACCTAAACGGGACAGGGGGCTACGAGCAGTACTTC. This translates into CASSTHLNGTGGYEQYF.

The chain uses TRBV7-9 and TRBJ2-1, with TRBD2 as a possible D gene (5 bases). Per germline, CDR1 SEHNR and CDR2 FQNEAQ (reference sequence). The CDR3 has 15 residues. V lost 4 bases, J lost 10 bases, and 20 bases lay in between. The CDR3 coding sequence is TGTGCCAGCAGCTCGCCAGACAACACTCCGGGGGAGCAGTTCTTC. Its translation is CASSSPDNTPGEQFF.

The chain carries TRBV29-1 and TRBJ1-1, with D perhaps matching TRBD1 (6 bases). Looked up from germline, CDR1 is SQVTM and CDR2 is ANQGSEA. The CDR3 sequence is 12 residues long. Trimming took off 7 bases at V and 4 bases at J, with 13 bases between the two ends. The CDR3 DNA is TGCAGCGCCACGACAGGAGGCACTGAAGCTTTCTTT. Translating it yields CSATTGGTEAFF.

The chain employs TRBV18 and TRBJ2-7, with TRBD2 identical over 7 bases. This CDR3 contains 17 residues. The J segment lost 0 bases and the V segment lost 5 bases, leaving 13 bases of the junction unmatched. Germline V gene lookup returns CDR1 KGHSH and CDR2 LQKENI. CDR3 residues: CASSFSPGTTVSYEQYF. CDR3 DNA: TGTGCCAGCTCATTTTCACCAGGGACTACCGTCTCCTACGAGCAGTACTTC.

The V gene is TRBV15, the J gene TRBJ2-1; 8 bases match TRBD2. The germline CDR1 and CDR2 sequences are LNHNV and YYDKDF (reference sequence). With V trimmed by 4 bases and J by 8 bases, 10 bases remained unmatched. CDR3 length equals 15 residues. The CDR3 region has the DNA TGTGCCACCAGCAAGGACAGCGGGAGTGTAGATGAGCAGTTCTTC. It specifies CATSKDSGSVDEQFF.

This sequence joins TRBV19 and TRBJ2-7; D gene ambiguous. Trimming removed 5 bases at V and 3 bases at J, with 8 bases between. This CDR3 region has 12 residues. Germline V gene sequence: CDR1 LNHDA, CDR2 SQIVND (reference sequence). The CDR3 region is CASSDPSYEQYF. DNA of the CDR3: TGTGCCAGTAGTGATCCCAGCTACGAGCAGTACTTC.

The chain combines TRBV28 with TRBJ1-2; the D is unclear. V lost 6 bases and J 6 bases, leaving 20 bases between the germline ends. Per germline, CDR1 MDHEN and CDR2 SYDVKM. The length of the CDR3 is 15 residues. CDR3 bases: TGTGCCAGCAGGAAGGTCGGTCTTCACCGGGATGGCTACACCTTC. Translated: CASRKVGLHRDGYTF.

The gene calls are TRBV16 and TRBJ2-7; 7 positions agree with TRBD2. The trim removed 4 bases at V and 7 bases at J, leaving 7 bases unmatched. CDR1 is KGHSY and CDR2 is FQNENV in the germline V gene. There are 13 residues in the CDR3. CDR3 in amino acids: CASSRGGTIEQYF. The CDR3 DNA sequence: TGTGCCAGCAGCCGGGGTGGGACTATTGAGCAGTACTTC.

This sequence joins TRBV27 and TRBJ1-5; D uncertain. Germline CDR1 MNHEY, CDR2 SMNVEV (reference sequence). V was pared by 5 bases and J by 0 bases, with 11 bases between. The CDR3 has 15 amino acids. CDR3 bases: TGTGCCAGCAGTCCTTACCACCTTAGCAATCAGCCCCAGCATTTT. Its protein is CASSPYHLSNQPQHF.

The chain is built from TRBV29-1 and TRBJ1-3; the D is unclear. Deletions cut 6 bases from V and 3 bases from J, with 12 bases between. Germline CDR1 and CDR2: SQVTM and ANQGSEA. The CDR3 is made up of 13 amino acids. CDR3 residues: CSVDLGYGNTIYF. The CDR3 coding sequence is TGCAGCGTGGATCTAGGTTATGGAAACACCATATATTTT.

This sequence joins TRBV5-4 and TRBJ2-5; 8 bases are shared with TRBD2. The last part of the DNA fits TRBJ2-7 better; the J call may be wrong. Germline V CDR1 and CDR2: SGHNT, YYREEE (reference sequence). The CDR3 runs to 14 residues. In nucleotides, the CDR3 is TGTGCCAGCAGCTCGTCACTAGCGGCCTACGAGCAGTACTTC. This codes for CASSSSLAAYEQYF.

The rearrangement joins TRBV5-1 to TRBJ2-1; D remains ambiguous. This CDR3 has 16 residues. Germline V gene lookup returns CDR1 SGHRS and CDR2 YFSETQ. Trimming took 0 bases from V and 7 from J, leaving 17 bases between them. CDR3: CASSLDPTTRLNEQFF. The CDR3 DNA follows: TGCGCCAGCAGCTTGGACCCGACGACAAGGCTAAATGAGCAGTTCTTC.

The chain couples TRBV2 to TRBJ2-1, with 9 bases aligning to TRBD2. After removal of 7 bases from V and 4 bases from J, the junction contained 8 bases not matched to a gene. Germline-derived CDR1 and CDR2 are SNHLY and FYNNEI. The CDR3 spans 15 residues. The CDR3 DNA reads TGTGCCAGCAACCGAGCGGGAGGAGTGTACAATGAGCAGTTCTTC. Protein sequence: CASNRAGGVYNEQFF.

The chain uses TRBV4-2 and TRBJ1-5; 7 nucleotides line up with TRBD1. The CDR3 spans 16 residues. CDR1 LGHNA and CDR2 YNFKEQ come from the germline V gene. J was trimmed by 4 bases and V by 0 bases; bases with no gene match: 6. The CDR3 DNA reads TGTGCCAGCAGCCAAGATCCGGGACAGAATAATCAGCCCCAGCATTTT. This codes for CASSQDPGQNNQPQHF.

This chain's CDR3 is CSVEIGQGRGFAKETQYF. The CDR3 region has the DNA TGCAGCGTTGAAATAGGGCAGGGGCGTGGGTTCGCCAAAGAGACCCAGTACTTC. The chain has TRBV29-1 and TRBJ2-5, with D perhaps TRBD1 (6 bases). The V end was cut by 2 bases, the J end by 3 bases, with 25 bases between. The CDR3 spans 18 residues. From germline, CDR1 is SQVTM and CDR2 ANQGSEA.

This sequence joins TRBV28 and TRBJ2-3; 11 positions agree with TRBD2. Germline CDR1 is MDHEN and CDR2 is SYDVKM. There are 16 residues in the CDR3. The ends lost 5 bases at V and 3 bases at J; junction bases unmatched: 7. CDR3 sequence (DNA): TGTGCCAGCAGTCCGAGGGCTAGCGGGAGGACAGATACGCAGTATTTT. It codes for CASSPRASGRTDTQYF.

This rearrangement joins TRBV7-9 to TRBJ2-7; 7 bases map to TRBD2. V gave up 1 base and J gave up 5 bases; unmatched junction bases: 2. Germline V gene data show CDR1 as SEHNR and CDR2 as FQNEAQ (reference sequence). The CDR3 is 13 residues long. The CDR3 DNA reads as TGTGCCAGCAGCTTAGGGGGGAGGGACGAGCAGTACTTC. As protein: CASSLGGRDEQYF. The variable domain in full, with the rest retrieved from reference TRBV7-9 and TRBJ2-7, is DTGVSQNPRHKITKRGQNVTFRCDPISEHNRLYWYRQTLGQGPEFLTYFQNEAQLEKSRLLSDRFSAERPKGSFSTLEIQRTEQGDSAMYLCASSLGGRDEQYFGPGTRLTVT.

The chain links TRBV29-1 to TRBJ2-1; a possible D gene is TRBD2 (5 bases). This CDR3 is 13 amino acids long. Trimming pared 3 bases from V and 7 bases from J, leaving 13 bases between. Germline lookup yields CDR1 SQVTM and CDR2 ANQGSEA. CDR3 bases: TGCAGCGTTGACACCCGGACGGGGAATGAGCAGTTCTTC. Protein sequence: CSVDTRTGNEQFF.

The J gene is TRBJ2-2, the V gene TRBV4-1, with D possibly being TRBD2 (6 bases). The germline V gene has CDR1 MGHRA and CDR2 YSYEKL. The CDR3 is 15 amino acids. Between the trimmed V and J ends, which lost 1 base and 3 bases, there was a span of 9 bases. CDR3 in DNA: TGCGCCAGCAGCCAAGTTGCGGGGTACACCGGGGAGCTGTTTTTT. Protein: CASSQVAGYTGELFF.

A note on this clone: Other DNA sequences in this sample translate to the same CDR3. This chain links TRBV7-9 with TRBJ2-7, with 7 nucleotides matching TRBD1. The junction had 3 bases not matched to a gene; V was cut back by 3 bases and J by 4 bases. The CDR3 runs to 13 residues. Germline CDR1 SEHNR, CDR2 FQNEAQ (reference sequence). CDR3 in amino acids: CASSLGQNYEQYF. In DNA form, the CDR3 reads TGTGCCAGCAGCTTGGGACAGAATTACGAGCAGTACTTC.